The source of this TCR beta chain is a study of a mutant IDH1 vaccine in newly diagnosed glioma. Time point: baseline, week 1 (first vaccination visit). Regarding treatment: pre-vaccination baseline after standard-of-care therapy. This table comes from immunoSEQ multiplex PCR, and its TCRdb copy is limited to in-frame clones, with some not included. The data hold 50,000 or so clones, with roughly 90% observed a single time. This CDR3 is 16 amino acids long. The germline CDR1 and CDR2 sequences are SEHNR and FQNEAQ (reference sequence). Trimming removed 1 base at V and 3 bases at J, with 12 bases between.

This rearrangement joins TRBV7-9 to TRBJ1-4, with TRBD1 as a possible D gene (5 bases). This material consisted of PBMCs, taken from a glioma patient treated with radiotherapy, temozolomide or both. This TCR came from a man aged 35-49 years with glioma. CDR3 sequence reads: CASSLGAGAANEKLFF. The CDR3 bases are TGTGCCAGCAGCTTAGGGGCCGGGGCGGCTAATGAAAAACTGTTTTTT.